A single sample gave rise to the 18 T cell receptor beta chains below, sequenced in a study of shared clonotypes between healthy human individuals. Positively selected for CCR7, the CD45RO-negative cells used as naive CD8 cells excluded terminally differentiated effector memory CD45RA+ cells. Profiled with immunoSEQ multiplex PCR; TCRdb holds only in-frame clones, not every one. The data contain 750,000 to 1,000,000 clones, 80% to 95% of them singletons. Sequencing used naive CD8+ T cells sorted from blood. The source of these receptors is a man aged 25 to 40 in good health.

This rearrangement joins TRBV2 to TRBJ2-2; possibly TRBD2 for D (5 bases). CDR1 and CDR2 from the germline V gene are SNHLY and FYNNEI. The ends were cut back, 4 bases at V and 1 base at J, with 10 bases in the middle. This CDR3 comprises 15 residues. The CDR3 region has the DNA TGTGCCAGCAGTGGAGAGGAGGTGAACACCGGGGAGCTGTTTTTT. This gives the protein CASSGEEVNTGELFF.

This clone was recorded a few times. The J gene is TRBJ1-5, the V gene TRBV27, with a possible D match to TRBD1 (6 bases). Germline V lookup: CDR1 MNHEY, CDR2 SMNVEV (reference sequence). The CDR3 totals 16 residues. V was cut by 2 bases and J by 1 base, with 12 bases left in between. Here the CDR3 reads CASSLRGGRSNQPQHF. The CDR3 DNA is TGTGCCAGCAGTTTAAGGGGGGGAAGGAGCAATCAGCCCCAGCATTTT.

This rearrangement joins TRBV6-5 to TRBJ2-1, with no clear D. Per the germline V gene, CDR1 is MNHEY and CDR2 is SVGAGI. Trimming left V 0 bases short and J 4 bases short, with 13 bases between. The CDR3 is made up of 16 amino acids. Written as DNA, the CDR3 is TGTGCCAGCAGTTACTCGATGCATCCCGATTACAATGAGCAGTTCTTC. Translating gives CASSYSMHPDYNEQFF.

This chain uses TRBV27 with TRBJ2-5; D unresolved. CDR1 and CDR2 (germline): MNHEY, SMNVEV (reference sequence). The CDR3 runs 14 residues. V was trimmed by 4 bases and J by 4 bases, leaving 13 bases between them. CDR3: CASSYLLESETQYF. DNA for the CDR3: TGTGCCAGCAGTTACCTGTTGGAATCAGAGACCCAGTACTTC.

The CDR3 nucleotides are TGTGCCAGCAGCCGCGGGACATCGATTTACGAGCAGTACTTC. Protein product: CASSRGTSIYEQYF. This chain joins TRBV7-9 and TRBJ2-7, with D perhaps being TRBD1 or TRBD2 (6 bases each). Between the trimmed V and J ends, which lost 5 bases and 4 bases, there was a span of 15 bases. The germline V gene has CDR1 SEHNR and CDR2 FQNEAQ (reference sequence). This CDR3 spans 14 amino acids.

The chain employs TRBV7-9 and TRBJ2-7; 10 nucleotides align to TRBD1. Per germline, CDR1 SEHNR and CDR2 FQNEAQ (reference sequence). CDR3 length: 14 amino acids. The junction had 5 bases not matched to a gene; V was cut back by 5 bases and J by 4 bases. The DNA of the CDR3 is TGTGCCAGCAGCGGACGACAGGGGGCGTACGAGCAGTACTTC. Translation: CASSGRQGAYEQYF.

J is TRBJ2-3 and V is TRBV21-1. TRBV21-1 is a pseudogene locus. This CDR3 region has 15 residues. The CDR3 nucleotides read TGTGCCAGCAGTCTCCCGCAGGGTGGGGGAGATACGCAGTATTTT. Protein sequence: CASSLPQGGGDTQYF.

The chain has TRBV29-1 and TRBJ2-5, with D unresolved. Germline assignment: CDR1 SQVTM and CDR2 ANQGSEA. Trimming stripped 6 bases from V and 0 bases from J, with 11 bases between. The CDR3 runs to 13 residues. This CDR3 reads CSVKWVNQETQYF. The CDR3 DNA sequence: TGCAGCGTCAAATGGGTCAACCAAGAGACCCAGTACTTC.

The rearrangement uses TRBV5-1 and TRBJ2-1; 7 bases agree with TRBD2. Germline V gene data show CDR1 as SGHRS and CDR2 as YFSETQ. The CDR3 spans 16 residues. Losses at the gene ends were 2 bases for V and 1 base for J; bases not matched to a gene: 6. CDR3: CASSLPIGRSYNEQFF. The DNA of the CDR3 is TGCGCCAGCAGCTTACCCATCGGGAGGTCCTACAATGAGCAGTTCTTC.

The rearrangement joins TRBV6-6 to TRBJ1-1, with 8 bases identical to TRBD1. V shed 6 bases and J 4 bases; nucleotides not matched to a gene: 13. CDR3 length: 16 amino acids. The germline CDR1 and CDR2 sequences are MNHNY and SVGAGI (reference sequence). The CDR3 reads CASSPPTGVLITEAFF. For the CDR3, the DNA is TGTGCCAGCAGCCCCCCGACAGGGGTTCTGATCACTGAAGCTTTCTTT.

The chain employs TRBV30 and TRBJ2-7; no definite D call. Trimming cost V 5 bases and J 9 bases, with 5 bases left between them. The CDR3 totals 8 residues. CDR1 and CDR2 from the germline V gene are GTSNPN and SVGIG (reference sequence). The CDR3 sequence: CAWEVQYF. CDR3 nucleotide sequence: TGTGCCTGGGAGGTGCAGTACTTC.

The J gene is TRBJ1-1, the V gene TRBV19; 7 bases are a match to TRBD1. Germline V gives CDR1 LNHDA, CDR2 SQIVND (reference sequence). This CDR3 comprises 12 residues. The V segment lost 8 bases and the J segment 7 bases; nucleotides outside the gene matches: 7. Here the CDR3 DNA reads TGTGCCAGTCAGTATTGGGACAGTGAAGCTTTCTTT. This sequence encodes CASQYWDSEAFF.

J is TRBJ2-3 and V is TRBV7-2; D unresolved. V lost 1 base and J lost 0, with 11 bases in between. CDR1 and CDR2 (germline): SGHTA, FQGNSA. CDR3 length: 16 residues. DNA of the CDR3: TGTGCCAGCAGCTTAGTAGACTTACATAGCACAGATACGCAGTATTTT. Translation: CASSLVDLHSTDTQYF.

The chain joins TRBV27 to TRBJ2-7; 7 bases map to TRBD1. The CDR3 length is 15 residues. In germline, CDR1 is MNHEY, CDR2 SMNVEV (reference sequence). The junction had 12 bases not matched to a gene; V was cut back by 6 bases and J by 4 bases. CDR3 loop: CASSNRQGSMYEQYF. For the CDR3, the DNA is TGTGCCAGCAGCAATCGACAGGGCTCTATGTACGAGCAGTACTTC.

Here the CDR3 reads CASRVDLGHYNEQFF. The CDR3 DNA is TGTGCCAGCAGGGTGGACTTGGGGCACTACAATGAGCAGTTCTTC. This chain joins TRBV27 and TRBJ2-1, with D perhaps matching TRBD1 or TRBD2 (5 bases each). There are 15 residues in the CDR3. Per germline, CDR1 MNHEY and CDR2 SMNVEV (reference sequence). V was clipped by 6 bases and J by 3 bases, with 15 bases between them.

The rearrangement uses TRBV29-1 and TRBJ2-1; TRBD2 matches 16 bases. Germline values: CDR1 SQVTM, CDR2 ANQGSEA. Trimming removed 6 bases from V and 8 bases from J; junction bases left unmatched: 10. The CDR3 has 16 amino acids. Here the CDR3 reads CSVTGTSGRVRDEQFF. The CDR3 nucleotides are TGCAGCGTAACCGGGACTAGCGGGAGGGTGCGGGATGAGCAGTTCTTC.

V is TRBV29-1 and J is TRBJ1-3; D is unclear. The CDR3 is made up of 14 amino acids. V gave up 6 bases and J gave up 0 bases, with 12 bases separating them. CDR1 and CDR2 (germline): SQVTM, ANQGSEA. CDR3 sequence reads: CSVVDRSSGNTIYF. DNA for the CDR3: TGCAGCGTCGTGGACCGGAGCTCTGGAAACACCATATATTTT.

The chain links TRBV5-4 to TRBJ2-1; D not resolved. This CDR3 comprises 11 residues. Germline V CDR1 and CDR2: SGHNT, YYREEE (reference sequence). Trimming pared 4 bases from V and 7 bases from J, leaving 6 bases between. CDR3 residues: CASSQTNEQFF. In DNA form, the CDR3 reads TGTGCCAGCAGCCAAACAAATGAGCAGTTCTTC.